In its sample, the clone carrying this T cell receptor (beta chain) was seen a few times. What it binds is not known. This record belongs to a study of OX40 agonist ivuxolimab in advanced cancers. As for the study in general: Those treated in dose escalation had hepatocellular carcinoma, melanoma, renal cell cancer or head and neck cancer. Three individuals attained partial responses, comprising one hepatocellular carcinoma case and two cutaneous melanoma cases. Study-wide findings and caveats: Partial responders dosed at 0.1-3.0 mg/kg displayed clonal expansion ranking among the lowest.

Germline V gene sequence: CDR1 MNHEY, CDR2 SVGAGI. V was shortened by 6 bases and J by 0 bases, with 12 bases between the two germline ends. The CDR3 runs to 15 residues. The protocol was immunoSEQ multiplex PCR, while the TCRdb copy is restricted to in-frame clones and leaves out a portion. This table holds 80,000 to 95,000 clones, roughly 91% found once. Blood got drawn at baseline, again on cycle 4 day 1, and then on cycle 7 day 1. Here the sequenced sample was CD4+ or CD8+ T cells sorted from blood, taken in a trial of the OX40 agonist ivuxolimab. The chain has TRBV6-5 and TRBJ1-3, with D perhaps TRBD1 (6 bases). The TCR sequence derives from an adult with an advanced solid tumor such as melanoma, head and neck, liver or kidney cancer. As DNA, the CDR3 is TGTGCCAGCAGCACCGACAGGTCCTCTGGAAACACCATATATTTT. Translation gives CASSTDRSSGNTIYF.